The present entry profiles one T cell receptor (beta chain) with its context. The data were taken from a study of CD8 T cells in Susac syndrome. RNA totalling roughly 0.45 to 1 ug underwent reverse transcription with random hexamers. Using its own MiXCR run on the immunoSEQ multiplex PCR reads, TCRdb lists one record per CDR3 protein. The repertoire holds some 170,000 distinct CDR3 sequences, over 85% seen once, with about 0.1% in the top ten. The source is a human donor in good health. Sequencing input: CD4+ T cells from PBMCs.

The CDR3 sequence: CASSFSGRYNQPQHF. CDR3 bases: TGTGCCAGCAGTTTCTCCGGACGGTACAATCAGCCCCAGCATTTT. V and J are TRBV12-3 or TRBV12-4 and TRBJ1-5; D gene unclear. CDR3 length: 15 amino acids. Trimming cost V 3 bases and J 3 bases, with 12 bases left between them.